This T cell receptor beta chain was sequenced during a study of T cell responses to AZD1222 COVID-19 vaccine. Study observations and caveats: Regions left unmutated in variants are reportedly the target of nearly half of spike-specific TCRs. After the peak T cell response, and only then, were repertoires sampled.

Clones were read by immunoSEQ multiplex PCR, and TCRdb kept only the in-frame ones, dropping some. In the table there are about 160,000 clones, approximately 91% of which are singletons. The V end lost 2 bases, the J end lost 0 bases, and 2 bases lay between the germline ends. The CDR3 sequence is 12 residues long. CDR1 and CDR2 from the germline V gene are SGDLS and YYNGEE. As for this clone: Its antigen is not identified.

This receptor was obtained from an adult in good health. The chain employs TRBV9 and TRBJ1-2; D is uncertain. The specimen comprised peripheral blood, sampled on day 0 of AZD1222 vaccination. CDR3 sequence reads: CASSVPNYGYTF. The CDR3 nucleotides are TGTGCCAGCAGCGTCCCTAACTATGGCTACACCTTC.